The 24 T cell receptor beta chains in this list originate from one sample, sequenced in a study of blood T cell repertoires in COVID-19. The protocol was immunoSEQ multiplex PCR, while the TCRdb copy is restricted to in-frame clones and leaves out a portion. The sample holds some 200,000 clones, 80% to 85% seen once. The sample consisted of peripheral blood. The receptors shown here come from a woman under 40 who had recovered from COVID-19.

The table lists this clone with a few counts. CDR3 amino acids: CASSVGTGGRKQYF. The CDR3 bases are TGTGCCAGCAGCGTGGGAACAGGGGGCAGAAAGCAGTACTTC. The rearrangement uses TRBV9 and TRBJ2-7, with 9 bases aligning to TRBD1. CDR1 and CDR2 from the germline V gene are SGDLS and YYNGEE. The CDR3 covers 14 residues. V lost 2 bases and J lost 8; bases outside the gene matches: 8. Looking up the rest from reference TRBV9 and TRBJ2-7 gives the full variable domain: DSGVTQTPKHLITATGQRVTLRCSPRSGDLSVYWYQQSLDQGLQFLIQYYNGEERAKGNILERFSAQQFPDLHSELNLSSLELGDSALYFCASSVGTGGRKQYFGPGTRLTVT.

The V call is TRBV6-5, the J call TRBJ1-3; 11 bases fit TRBD1. This CDR3 is 15 amino acids long. Germline V gene sequence: CDR1 MNHEY, CDR2 SVGAGI. Trimming removed 7 bases from V and 2 bases from J; junction bases left unmatched: 4. CDR3 DNA sequence: TGTGCCAGCACCCAGGACAGGGGGCCTGGAAACACCATATATTTT. Protein: CASTQDRGPGNTIYF.

The gene calls are TRBV10-2 and TRBJ2-1; 7 positions agree with TRBD2. Looked up from germline, CDR1 is WSHSY and CDR2 is SAAADI. Trimming at V came to 7 bases and at J to 3 bases, leaving 15 bases not matched to a gene. CDR3 length equals 17 residues. Written as DNA, the CDR3 is TGCGCCAGCAAACTAGGCACGAGCGGGATCCACTACAATGAGCAGTTCTTC. Translated, it gives CASKLGTSGIHYNEQFF.

This sequence joins TRBV11-2 and TRBJ1-2; D is uncertain. Germline CDR1 SGHAT, CDR2 FQNNGV. The CDR3 consists of 14 residues. Trimming shortened V by 4 bases and J by 4 bases, and 13 bases separated the two germline ends. CDR3 in amino acids: CASSYQGSSYGYTF. The CDR3 nucleotides read TGTGCCAGCAGCTATCAAGGGAGCTCCTATGGCTACACCTTC.

This clone occurred a few times. The chain is built from TRBV6-1 and TRBJ2-7, with D possibly being TRBD2 (6 bases). Germline assignment: CDR1 MNHNS and CDR2 SASEGT. The germline V and J ends were trimmed by 4 bases and 0 bases, with 19 bases remaining between them. This CDR3 is 17 amino acids long. The CDR3 DNA follows: TGTGCCAGCAGTGTAGAGCCGGGAGCAGAGGCCTCCTACGAGCAGTACTTC. Residues: CASSVEPGAEASYEQYF.

V usage is TRBV5-5 and J usage is TRBJ1-2, with D tentatively TRBD1 (5 bases). CDR3 length: 13 residues. Germline V CDR1 and CDR2: SGHKS, YYEKEE (reference sequence). V was shortened by 2 bases and J by 8 bases, with 13 bases between the two germline ends. Here the CDR3 reads CASSLGRGDGYTF. CDR3 nucleotide sequence: TGTGCCAGCAGCTTAGGGAGGGGAGACGGCTACACCTTC.

The V call is TRBV5-1, the J call TRBJ2-1; tentative D call: TRBD1 (7 bases). CDR3 length: 15 residues. Germline CDR1 and CDR2: SGHRS and YFSETQ. V was cut by 4 bases and J by 9 bases, with 20 bases left in between. The CDR3 loop reads CASSQPQPQGGEQFF. CDR3 nucleotide sequence: TGCGCCAGCAGCCAACCTCAACCTCAGGGGGGTGAGCAGTTCTTC. Drawing the rest from reference TRBV5-1 and TRBJ2-1, the complete variable domain is KAGVTQTPRYLIKTRGQQVTLSCSPISGHRSVSWYQQTPGQGLQFLFEYFSETQRNKGNFPGRFSGRQFSNSRSEMNVSTLELGDSALYLCASSQPQPQGGEQFFGPGTRLTVL.

V and J are TRBV20-1 and TRBJ2-2; 11 positions agree with TRBD2. Trimming took 6 bases from V and 6 from J; bases not matched to a gene: 6. Per germline, CDR1 DFQATT and CDR2 SNEGSKA (reference sequence). CDR3 length: 14 amino acids. CDR3 bases: TGCAGTGCGAGTCAACTAGCGGGAGCCGGGGAGCTGTTTTTT. Encoded protein: CSASQLAGAGELFF.

This clone was detected once. The genes are TRBV28 and TRBJ2-7, with 7 bases matching TRBD1. The V gene's germline CDR1 is MDHEN and CDR2 SYDVKM. The CDR3 covers 14 residues. Trimming cost V 6 bases and J 2 bases; bases outside gene matches: 7. The CDR3 is CASSNGDRTYEQYF. As DNA, the CDR3 is TGTGCCAGCAGCAACGGGGACAGAACCTACGAGCAGTACTTC. Based on the CDR3 plus reference TRBV28 and TRBJ2-7, the full variable domain is DVKVTQSSRYLVKRTGEKVFLECVQDMDHENMFWYRQDPGLGLRLIYFSYDVKMKEKGDIPEGYSVSREKKERFSLILESASTNQTSMYLCASSNGDRTYEQYFGPGTRLTVT.

This clone was found a few times. This chain links TRBV6-5 with TRBJ2-5, with 7 bases lining up with TRBD1. Germline V lookup: CDR1 MNHEY, CDR2 SVGAGI. The CDR3 runs to 12 residues. V shed 6 bases and J 5 bases; nucleotides not matched to a gene: 3. The CDR3 coding sequence is TGTGCCAGCAGGAAGACAGGGGAGACCCAGTACTTC. It translates to CASRKTGETQYF.

This clone appeared a few times. The chain combines TRBV5-4 with TRBJ2-2; TRBD1 aligns across 7 bases. The CDR3 sequence is 15 residues long. Germline CDR1 is SGHNT and CDR2 is YYREEE (reference sequence). Trimming removed 3 bases from V and 4 bases from J; junction bases left unmatched: 6. CDR3 nucleotides: TGTGCCAGCAGCTCGGACAGGCATTCCACCGGGGAGCTGTTTTTT. Translation: CASSSDRHSTGELFF.

The chain employs TRBV16 and TRBJ1-3, with D perhaps matching TRBD1 (6 bases). The CDR3 extends over 14 amino acids. The V gene lost 7 bases and the J gene lost 0 bases, with 10 bases spanning the gap. In germline, CDR1 is KGHSY, CDR2 FQNENV. The CDR3 DNA follows: TGTGCCAGCACCCGGACAGCCTCTGGAAACACCATATATTTT. It codes for CASTRTASGNTIYF.

This clone was recorded once. As DNA, the CDR3 is TGTGCCAGCAGCCCCCAGGCTAGCGGGAATTGGGAGCAGTACTTC. Translation gives CASSPQASGNWEQYF. The chain couples TRBV7-6 to TRBJ2-7, with 9 bases that match TRBD2. Germline CDR1 is SGHVS and CDR2 is FNYEAQ. There are 15 residues in the CDR3. The ends lost 5 bases at V and 7 bases at J; junction bases unmatched: 12.

The V and J genes are TRBV7-3 and TRBJ2-3, with 9 bases lining up with TRBD1. V was clipped by 6 bases and J by 3 bases; unmatched bases: 7. This CDR3 region has 15 residues. Per germline, CDR1 SGHTA and CDR2 FQGTGA. CDR3 DNA: TGTGCCAGCAGTTATACCGGACAGGGGACAGATACGCAGTATTTT. This translates into CASSYTGQGTDTQYF.

This clone was seen a handful of times. The gene calls are TRBV4-2 and TRBJ1-6; D perhaps matches TRBD1 (6 bases). Germline assignment: CDR1 LGHNA and CDR2 YNFKEQ. This CDR3 region has 16 residues. The V gene lost 1 base and the J gene lost 7 bases, with 14 bases spanning the gap. As DNA, the CDR3 is TGTGCCAGCAGCCAAGTCGGTCCCAGGGGAAATTCACCCCTCCACTTT. It codes for CASSQVGPRGNSPLHF.

The chain links TRBV2 to TRBJ2-3, with D perhaps TRBD2 (5 bases). Germline V gives CDR1 SNHLY, CDR2 FYNNEI. Trimming shortened V by 6 bases and J by 0 bases, and 13 bases separated the two germline ends. The CDR3 is made up of 15 amino acids. The CDR3 loop is CASRGSPPSTDTQYF. DNA for the CDR3: TGTGCCAGCAGGGGGAGTCCACCTAGCACAGATACGCAGTATTTT.

The chain recombines TRBV7-9 with TRBJ1-1; D gene uncertain. Germline lookup yields CDR1 SEHNR and CDR2 FQNEAQ (reference sequence). The CDR3 runs 14 residues. V lost 1 base to trimming and J lost 5 bases, with 11 bases between them. In nucleotides, the CDR3 is TGTGCCAGCAGCTTAGAGAGCAGAGGAACTGAAGCTTTCTTT. It specifies CASSLESRGTEAFF. Based on the CDR3 plus reference TRBV7-9 and TRBJ1-1, the full variable domain is DTGVSQNPRHKITKRGQNVTFRCDPISEHNRLYWYRQTLGQGPEFLTYFQNEAQLEKSRLLSDRFSAERPKGSFSTLEIQRTEQGDSAMYLCASSLESRGTEAFFGQGTRLTVV.

This chain connects TRBV6-4 to TRBJ2-1, with 7 bases that match TRBD1. The CDR3 loop spans 14 amino acids. CDR1 is MRHNA, CDR2 SNTAGT, per germline. J lost 1 base, V lost 5 bases, and 2 bases had no gene match. The CDR3 sequence: CASSRDSSYNEQFF. The CDR3 DNA sequence: TGTGCCAGCAGTCGGGACAGTTCCTACAATGAGCAGTTCTTC.

Only one count was recorded for this clone. This chain uses TRBV18 with TRBJ2-4; 8 positions agree with TRBD2. Germline CDR1 KGHSH, CDR2 LQKENI. V was pared by 2 bases and J by 5 bases, with 11 bases of the junction left unmatched. The CDR3 contains 17 residues. In DNA, the CDR3 is TGTGCCAGCTCACCAGGGACTGGACGGGAGGGTCAAAACATTCAGTACTTC. Translated: CASSPGTGREGQNIQYF.

The chain joins TRBV5-6 to TRBJ2-3, with 9 bases matching TRBD2. The CDR3 is 15 residues long. The V segment lost 4 bases and the J segment 2 bases; nucleotides outside the gene matches: 5. Germline lookup yields CDR1 SGHDT and CDR2 YYEEEE. The CDR3 region is CASSRLADYTDTQYF. CDR3 nucleotides: TGTGCCAGCAGCCGACTAGCGGACTACACAGATACGCAGTATTTT.

The CDR3 region is CASSLVSRDYEQYF. CDR3 DNA sequence: TGCGCCAGCAGCTTGGTGTCCAGGGACTACGAGCAGTACTTC. The rearrangement uses TRBV5-1 and TRBJ2-7, with D possibly matching TRBD1 (5 bases). Germline V CDR1 and CDR2: SGHRS, YFSETQ. The CDR3 runs 14 residues. Trimming left V 0 bases short and J 3 bases short, with 10 bases between.

The rearrangement joins TRBV12-3 or TRBV12-4 to TRBJ2-5; D gene uncertain. The length of the CDR3 is 11 residues. Deletions cut 5 bases from V and 7 bases from J, with 8 bases between. CDR3: CASSPFLTQYF. The CDR3 DNA reads as TGTGCCAGCAGTCCCTTTTTGACCCAGTACTTC.

The chain employs TRBV30 and TRBJ2-6; D ambiguous. The germline V gene has CDR1 GTSNPN and CDR2 SVGIG (reference sequence). With 5 bases removed from V and 2 bases from J, the gap between germline ends came to 10 bases. This CDR3 region has 14 residues. CDR3 in DNA: TGTGCCTGGGGAAGACTGGCTGGGGCCAACGTCCTGACTTTC. Protein sequence: CAWGRLAGANVLTF.

This rearrangement joins TRBV2 to TRBJ2-7; 8 bases map to TRBD1. The CDR3 contains 14 residues. Germline-derived CDR1 and CDR2 are SNHLY and FYNNEI. V shed 2 bases, J shed 2 bases, and the junction held 2 bases outside the gene matches. Here the CDR3 reads CASSEMTGAYEQYF. The CDR3 bases are TGTGCCAGCAGTGAAATGACAGGGGCCTACGAGCAGTACTTC.